This T cell receptor beta chain comes out of a study of regulatory T cells in long-lasting Graves disease. Whole-study findings and limits: Compared with new cases, persistent Graves' patients showed reduced TCR diversity. The work looked only at peripheral blood and did not look at thyroid tissue.

Combining iRepertoire HTBI primers with Arm-PCR of CDR3 regions, the authors built TCR beta libraries. TCRdb fed the multiplex PCR reads into MiXCR, producing one record per CDR3 protein. The sample consists of around 250,000 distinct CDR3 sequences, roughly 21% of them appearing once. Sample time point: newly diagnosed GD, antithyroid drugs for less than 3 months. Extracted RNA from PBMCs served as the source of the TCR library. The patients included were those that came from an endocrinology department in Xi'an, China. The authors drew around 9 milliliters of peripheral blood into EDTA tubes. On this clonotype: What it binds is not known.

Germline V lookup: CDR1 SGHDT, CDR2 YYEEEE. The CDR3 loop spans 16 amino acids. The V segment lost 4 bases and the J segment 7 bases; nucleotides outside the gene matches: 10. The chain uses TRBV5-6 and TRBJ2-7; 14 bases are shared with TRBD2. The source is a female donor with Graves disease. Here the sequenced sample was peripheral blood mononuclear cells (PBMCs), taken at new diagnosis, from a patient treated with antithyroid drugs. The CDR3 DNA sequence: TGTGCCAGCAGCCGTCCGGGACTAGCGGGAGTGGGTGAGCAGTACTTC. This sequence encodes CASSRPGLAGVGEQYF.